Below, one T cell receptor (beta chain) is given with its context. Antigen: not known. V was clipped by 5 bases and J by 9 bases; unmatched bases: 5. The germline CDR1 and CDR2 sequences are MNHEY and SVGAGI. The length of the CDR3 is 15 residues. The data originate from a study of graft-versus-host responses after intestinal transplantation. Some clones are missing from TCRdb's copy, which holds only in-frame ones; the method was immunoSEQ multiplex PCR. The sample contains approximately 92,000 clones, over 80% of which appear only once. The specimen was unstimulated CD8+ T cells sorted from spleen or lymph node cells, collected before intestinal transplant. The clonotype was recovered from a human donor who received an intestinal transplant. V and J are TRBV6-5 and TRBJ2-2, with TRBD2 matching 14 bases. CDR3 in amino acids: CASSQGLAGDWELFF. The CDR3 region has the DNA TGTGCCAGCAGTCAGGGACTAGCGGGAGATTGGGAGCTGTTTTTT.